This T cell receptor beta chain stems from a study of blood T cell repertoires in COVID-19. Method: immunoSEQ multiplex PCR; TCRdb's copy keeps in-frame clones and lacks some. The table has 450,000 to 500,000 clones, around 90% seen once; the top ten hold roughly 0.7%. The CDR3 extends over 14 amino acids. V was shortened by 7 bases and J by 4 bases, with 16 bases between the two germline ends. Germline V gene lookup returns CDR1 MNHEY and CDR2 SVGAGI. The gene calls are TRBV6-5 and TRBJ2-5; a possible D gene is TRBD1 (6 bases). Sequencing was performed on PBMCs or T cells enriched from blood (not recorded which). The source is a woman younger than 35 who had recovered from COVID-19. CDR3 coding DNA: TGTGCCAGCACCCGGACTCTCAGGGGAGAGACCCAGTACTTC. This sequence encodes CASTRTLRGETQYF.